This is a list of T cell receptor beta chains from one sample in a study of blood T cells in healthy people across ages. One entry per CDR3 protein, called by TCRdb with MiXCR from the 5' RACE reads. The data contain about 1 million distinct CDR3 sequences, 40% to 50% of them singletons. Input material: blood. Every receptor here comes from a woman in her fifties or sixties in good health. CDR3s leave out the opening cysteine and the closing phenylalanine or tryptophan. Only part of the rows carry a size: once, few, many, or a class if the clone is expanded.

v_gene	j_gene	abundance	CDR3aa
TRBV20-1	TRBJ2-1	NA	SASRLAVYNEQF
TRBV4-1	TRBJ1-1	NA	ASSQDQGQTSEAF
TRBV6-5	TRBJ2-7	once	ASRDTGGSYNEQY
TRBV12-3/TRBV12-4	NA	NA	ASSYSGRAKETQY
TRBV3-1	TRBJ1-1	NA	ASRTRLGGTTEAF
TRBV12-3/TRBV12-4	TRBJ2-5	NA	ASRFGEGEQY
TRBV21-1	TRBJ2-3	NA	ASSGRCTDTQY
TRBV20-1	TRBJ2-7	many	SATSGSTYEQY
TRBV20-1	TRBJ2-3	many	SARKPLAGWDTQY
TRBV12-5	TRBJ2-7	few	ASGASGTPREQY
TRBV10-2	TRBJ2-5	NA	ATGRTQETQY
TRBV29-1	TRBJ2-1	NA	SVARRLAGGPEQF
TRBV6-2/TRBV6-3	TRBJ2-1	NA	ASSFDGPRYNEQF
TRBV10-3	TRBJ2-3	few	AISTVGGQGYTDTQY
TRBV12-3/TRBV12-4	TRBJ2-3	NA	ASSFFVGMTDTQY
TRBV7-2	TRBJ1-5	few	ASSLARATPLGQPQH
TRBV7-9	TRBJ2-1	NA	ASSLVRGYNEQF
TRBV6-1	TRBJ1-2	NA	ASSPSPGTGSGYGYT
TRBV15	TRBJ2-7	NA	ATSGPSGRRSYEQY
TRBV28	TRBJ1-4	few	ATHQGAVNEKLF
TRBV6-6	TRBJ2-7	NA	ASSRRSGGRSYEQY
TRBV20-1	TRBJ2-1	NA	SAPPASGSSFYEQF
TRBV20-1	TRBJ2-1	NA	SANKWASHNEQF
TRBV6-6	TRBJ2-3	many	ASSYTGGGDTQY
TRBV7-6	TRBJ2-5	NA	ASSLEGTVNEQY
TRBV29-1	TRBJ2-7	many	SVGELGYEQY
TRBV6-2/TRBV6-3	TRBJ2-7	NA	ASSYRRDRSYEQY
TRBV6-2/TRBV6-3	TRBJ2-7	many	ASSTGGQGARYEQY
TRBV20-1	TRBJ2-3	few	SALAGGPNTQY
TRBV24-1	TRBJ2-5	NA	ATSDSVTGSQY
TRBV11-1	TRBJ2-7	NA	ASSLERGRAYEQY
TRBV28	TRBJ1-6	NA	ASSLMKYNSPLH
TRBV28	NA	NA	ASSSGLAGVIAETQY
TRBV7-3	TRBJ2-3	many	ASSSSGSTDTQY
TRBV9	TRBJ2-5	few	ASSPTSAGVETQY
TRBV6-5	TRBJ2-2	few	ASSWGLAGGFGGELF
TRBV20-1	TRBJ2-3	NA	SARPSTGGGRDTQY
TRBV11-2	TRBJ2-7	NA	ASSFNPRDRGSYEQY
TRBV6-2/TRBV6-3	TRBJ1-5	NA	ASSFAGTGSRSGNQPQH
TRBV12-3/TRBV12-4	TRBJ1-2	NA	ASSFMGGNGYT
TRBV27	NA	few	ASSALSGTPSGTQY
TRBV6-1	TRBJ2-5	once	ASIPGGSGETQY
TRBV20-1	TRBJ1-5	NA	SARDAMDSSHQPQH
TRBV10-2	TRBJ2-2	NA	ASSERDKNTGELF
TRBV29-1	TRBJ1-1	few	SVAPTGNTEAF
TRBV11-2	TRBJ2-3	NA	ASTSGTITVDTQY
TRBV11-3	TRBJ2-4	NA	ASSLGRGPANIQY
TRBV20-1	TRBJ2-7	few	SARQGAEQY
TRBV20-1	TRBJ1-4	NA	SARQTTNEKLF
TRBV7-8	TRBJ1-3	NA	ASSLVGNTIY
TRBV20-1	TRBJ2-4	NA	SARSSSGRAREQY
TRBV5-1	TRBJ2-7	NA	ASSADRDATYEQY
TRBV6-1	TRBJ2-7	NA	ASRSTSGGAYEQY